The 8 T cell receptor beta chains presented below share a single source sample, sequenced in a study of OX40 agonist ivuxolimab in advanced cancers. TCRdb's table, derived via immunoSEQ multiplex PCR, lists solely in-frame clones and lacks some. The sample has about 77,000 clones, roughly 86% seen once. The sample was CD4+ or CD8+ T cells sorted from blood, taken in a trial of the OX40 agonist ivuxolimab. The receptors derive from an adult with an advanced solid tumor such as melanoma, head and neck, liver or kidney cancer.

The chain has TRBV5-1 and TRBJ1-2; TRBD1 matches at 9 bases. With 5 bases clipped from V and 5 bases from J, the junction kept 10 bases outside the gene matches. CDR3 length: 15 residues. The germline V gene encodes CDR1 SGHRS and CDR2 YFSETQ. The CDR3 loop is CASSSDRGGLYGYTF. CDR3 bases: TGCGCCAGCAGTTCGGACAGGGGTGGTCTTTATGGCTACACCTTC. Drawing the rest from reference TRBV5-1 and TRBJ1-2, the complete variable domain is KAGVTQTPRYLIKTRGQQVTLSCSPISGHRSVSWYQQTPGQGLQFLFEYFSETQRNKGNFPGRFSGRQFSNSRSEMNVSTLELGDSALYLCASSSDRGGLYGYTFGSGTRLTVV.

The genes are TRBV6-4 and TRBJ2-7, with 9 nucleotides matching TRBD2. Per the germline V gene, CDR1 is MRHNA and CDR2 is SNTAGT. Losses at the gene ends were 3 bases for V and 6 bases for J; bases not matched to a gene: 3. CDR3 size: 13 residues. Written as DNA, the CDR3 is TGTGCCAGCAGTGAGGCTAGCGGGACCGAGCAGTACTTC. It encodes CASSEASGTEQYF.

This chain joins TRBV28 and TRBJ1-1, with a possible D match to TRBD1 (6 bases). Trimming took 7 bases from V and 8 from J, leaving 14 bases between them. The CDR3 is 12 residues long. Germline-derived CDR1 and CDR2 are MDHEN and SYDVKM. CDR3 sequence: CASKGDAGEAFF. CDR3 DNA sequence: TGTGCCAGCAAGGGGGACGCGGGGGAAGCTTTCTTT.

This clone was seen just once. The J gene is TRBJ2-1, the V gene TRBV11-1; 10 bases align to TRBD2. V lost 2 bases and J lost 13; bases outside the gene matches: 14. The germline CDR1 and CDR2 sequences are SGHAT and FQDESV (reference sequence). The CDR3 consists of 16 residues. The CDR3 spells CASSLSSLAGAGLQFF. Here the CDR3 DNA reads TGTGCCAGCAGCTTATCGTCCCTAGCGGGAGCCGGACTCCAGTTCTTC.

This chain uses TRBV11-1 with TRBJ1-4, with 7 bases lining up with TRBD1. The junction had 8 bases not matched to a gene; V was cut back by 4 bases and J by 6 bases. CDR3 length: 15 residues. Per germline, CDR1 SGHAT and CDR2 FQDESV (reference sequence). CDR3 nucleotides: TGTGCCAGCAGCTCCGCCCGAGGACAGGATGAAAAACTGTTTTTT. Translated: CASSSARGQDEKLFF.

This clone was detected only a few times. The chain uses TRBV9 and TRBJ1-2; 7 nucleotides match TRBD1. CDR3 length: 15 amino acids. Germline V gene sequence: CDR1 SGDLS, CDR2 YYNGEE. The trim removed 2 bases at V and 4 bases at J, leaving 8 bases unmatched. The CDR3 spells CASSVGQVDPYGYTF. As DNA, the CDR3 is TGTGCCAGCAGCGTTGGACAGGTCGATCCCTATGGCTACACCTTC.

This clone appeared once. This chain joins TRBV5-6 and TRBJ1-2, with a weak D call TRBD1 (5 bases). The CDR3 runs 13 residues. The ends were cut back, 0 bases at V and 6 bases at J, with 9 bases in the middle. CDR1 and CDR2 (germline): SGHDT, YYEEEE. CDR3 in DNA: TGTGCCAGCAGCTTGGCAGGGTTTGATGGCTACACCTTC. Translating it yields CASSLAGFDGYTF. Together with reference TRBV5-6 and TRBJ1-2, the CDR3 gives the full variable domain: DAGVTQSPTHLIKTRGQQVTLRCSPKSGHDTVSWYQQALGQGPQFIFQYYEEEERQRGNFPDRFSGHQFPNYSSELNVNALLLGDSALYLCASSLAGFDGYTFGSGTRLTVV.

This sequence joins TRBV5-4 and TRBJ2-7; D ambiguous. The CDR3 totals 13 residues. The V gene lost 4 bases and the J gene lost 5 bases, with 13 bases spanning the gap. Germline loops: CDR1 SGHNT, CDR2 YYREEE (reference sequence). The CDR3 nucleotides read TGTGCCAGCAGCCCTCACGGTATCGACGAGCAGTACTTC. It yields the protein CASSPHGIDEQYF.